The next 17 T cell receptor beta chains were all read from a single sample in a study of OX40 agonist ivuxolimab in advanced cancers. Only in-frame clones appear in the TCRdb table, and some are missing; sequencing was by immunoSEQ multiplex PCR. The repertoire holds 15,000 to 20,000 clones, with 87% as singletons. The source material was CD4+ or CD8+ T cells sorted from blood, sampled in a trial of the OX40 agonist ivuxolimab. The receptors derive from an adult with an advanced solid tumor such as melanoma, head and neck, liver or kidney cancer.

The J gene is TRBJ1-2, the V gene TRBV5-6; 7 positions match TRBD1. The V and J ends lost 0 bases and 0 bases, in that order; junction bases with no gene match: 2. There are 15 residues in the CDR3. Germline assignment: CDR1 SGHDT and CDR2 YYEEEE. The CDR3 spells CASSLGDSPNYGYTF. Written as DNA, the CDR3 is TGTGCCAGCAGCTTGGGGGACAGCCCTAACTATGGCTACACCTTC. Full variable domain (remainder filled in from reference TRBV5-6 and TRBJ1-2): DAGVTQSPTHLIKTRGQQVTLRCSPKSGHDTVSWYQQALGQGPQFIFQYYEEEERQRGNFPDRFSGHQFPNYSSELNVNALLLGDSALYLCASSLGDSPNYGYTFGSGTRLTVV.

Here the CDR3 DNA reads TGTGCCATCAGTGGGAGTAGCGGGTTAGATACGCAGTATTTT. Protein: CAISGSSGLDTQYF. J is TRBJ2-3 and V is TRBV10-3; 7 bases fit TRBD2. CDR3 length: 14 residues. The germline V gene encodes CDR1 ENHRY and CDR2 SYGVKD. The V and J ends lost 4 bases and 5 bases, in that order; junction bases with no gene match: 6.

This clone was found once. CDR3 region: CASSYIQPQREQFF. CDR3 DNA: TGTGCCAGCAGTTACATTCAGCCGCAGCGAGAGCAGTTCTTC. The V gene is TRBV6-6, the J gene TRBJ2-1; D uncertain. Germline V CDR1 and CDR2: MNHNY, SVGAGI (reference sequence). CDR3 length equals 14 residues. V lost 2 bases, J lost 10 bases, and 15 bases lay in between.

V and J are TRBV28 and TRBJ2-3; D unclear. V was pared by 9 bases and J by 0 bases, with 10 bases between. Germline V gene lookup returns CDR1 MDHEN and CDR2 SYDVKM. This CDR3 is built from 13 residues. In nucleotides, the CDR3 is TGTGCCAGTGATCAGGACAGCACAGATACGCAGTATTTT. This gives the protein CASDQDSTDTQYF.

For the CDR3, the DNA is TGCGCCAGCAGCCGCCCAGGGTCGCAAGAGACCCAGTACTTC. Protein product: CASSRPGSQETQYF. The chain links TRBV4-1 to TRBJ2-5, with D tentatively TRBD1 (5 bases). Germline V CDR1 and CDR2: MGHRA, YSYEKL. The length of the CDR3 is 14 residues. The V end lost 4 bases, the J end lost 2 bases, and 11 bases lay between the germline ends.

V and J are TRBV4-3 and TRBJ2-1; 10 positions agree with TRBD2. The CDR3 is made up of 15 amino acids. The J segment lost 6 bases and the V segment lost 8 bases, leaving 10 bases of the junction unmatched. Germline lookup yields CDR1 LGHNA and CDR2 YSLEER. The CDR3 loop reads CASANLAGVSNEQFF. The CDR3 DNA sequence: TGCGCCAGCGCAAACCTAGCGGGAGTAAGCAATGAGCAGTTCTTC.

The CDR3 reads CASSFRLAGGGTYNEQFF. The CDR3 nucleotides are TGTGCCAGCAGTTTCCGCCTAGCGGGAGGTGGGACCTACAATGAGCAGTTCTTC. The chain links TRBV28 to TRBJ2-1; TRBD2 aligns across 11 bases. The length of the CDR3 is 18 residues. Per germline, CDR1 MDHEN and CDR2 SYDVKM. J gave up 2 bases and V 3 bases, and 9 bases lay outside the gene matches.

This chain joins TRBV6-1 and TRBJ2-7, with TRBD1 as a possible D gene (5 bases). The CDR3 sequence is 14 residues long. V was clipped by 3 bases and J by 2 bases, with 11 bases between them. CDR1 is MNHNS, CDR2 SASEGT, per germline. DNA for the CDR3: TGTGCCAGCAGTGAGGGGCAAGGGACCTACGAGCAGTACTTC. Amino acid sequence: CASSEGQGTYEQYF.

The chain uses TRBV5-1 and TRBJ2-7, with no clear D. The CDR3 spans 12 residues. CDR1 is SGHRS and CDR2 is YFSETQ in the germline V gene. Trimming took 2 bases from V and 3 from J, leaving 6 bases between them. The CDR3 region has the DNA TGCGCCAGCAGCTTCCAGAACTACGAGCAGTACTTC. This translates into CASSFQNYEQYF.

This chain links TRBV7-6 with TRBJ2-2; D might be TRBD1 (8 bases). Trimming stripped 5 bases from V and 4 bases from J, with 17 bases between. Germline V gives CDR1 SGHVS, CDR2 FNYEAQ. The CDR3 runs to 16 residues. The CDR3 DNA follows: TGTGCCAGCAGCCGGGAGGCAGGGGGCAGCACCGGGGAGCTGTTTTTT. Residues: CASSREAGGSTGELFF.

This chain's CDR3 is CASKGGVDTHYNEQFF. CDR3 coding DNA: TGTGCCAGCAAGGGAGGGGTGGACACCCACTACAATGAGCAGTTCTTC. This sequence joins TRBV27 and TRBJ2-1; 7 bases align to TRBD2. The J segment lost 3 bases and the V segment lost 7 bases, leaving 12 bases of the junction unmatched. The germline V gene has CDR1 MNHEY and CDR2 SMNVEV (reference sequence). The CDR3 contains 16 residues.

The chain is built from TRBV27 and TRBJ2-7; D is uncertain. Germline V gives CDR1 MNHEY, CDR2 SMNVEV (reference sequence). The CDR3 is 10 residues long. V lost 8 bases to trimming and J lost 2 bases, with 4 bases between them. The CDR3 here is CASGPYEQYF. The CDR3 DNA reads TGTGCCAGCGGACCCTACGAGCAGTACTTC.

The chain uses TRBV6-5 and TRBJ2-3; 7 nucleotides line up with TRBD1. V shed 4 bases, J shed 3 bases, and the junction held 1 base outside the gene matches. Germline V gives CDR1 MNHEY, CDR2 SVGAGI. The CDR3 is 13 residues long. This chain's CDR3 is CASSLTGTDTQYF. In DNA form, the CDR3 reads TGTGCCAGCAGTTTGACAGGGACAGATACGCAGTATTTT.

This chain joins TRBV7-9 and TRBJ2-7, with unresolved D. Germline loops: CDR1 SEHNR, CDR2 FQNEAQ (reference sequence). Trimming removed 4 bases at V and 5 bases at J, with 18 bases between. This CDR3 spans 15 amino acids. The CDR3 here is CASSSARLGRDEQYF. For the CDR3, the DNA is TGTGCCAGCAGCTCAGCACGACTGGGAAGAGACGAGCAGTACTTC.

This chain joins TRBV27 and TRBJ1-1; 7 bases match TRBD1. The CDR3 extends over 14 amino acids. J gave up 0 bases and V 6 bases, and 4 bases lay outside the gene matches. The V gene's germline CDR1 is MNHEY and CDR2 SMNVEV (reference sequence). The CDR3 coding sequence is TGTGCCAGCAGCGACAGGGATTTGAACACTGAAGCTTTCTTT. Protein product: CASSDRDLNTEAFF.

The gene calls are TRBV6-5 and TRBJ2-1; 9 bases map to TRBD1. This CDR3 spans 13 amino acids. Per germline, CDR1 MNHEY and CDR2 SVGAGI. V was pared by 8 bases and J by 7 bases, with 6 bases of the junction left unmatched. The CDR3 loop is CASERQGGNEQFF. The CDR3 region has the DNA TGTGCCAGCGAAAGACAGGGGGGTAATGAGCAGTTCTTC.

The genes are TRBV11-2 and TRBJ2-7; a possible D gene is TRBD1 (6 bases). V lost 4 bases, J lost 4 bases, and 20 bases lay in between. Germline-derived CDR1 and CDR2 are SGHAT and FQNNGV. CDR3 size: 16 residues. The CDR3 loop reads CASSSGLTRGSYEQYF. The CDR3 DNA reads as TGTGCCAGCAGCTCAGGTCTGACAAGGGGGTCTTACGAGCAGTACTTC.